The present TCR beta chain was sequenced within a study of Ad26.COV2.S vaccination and SARS-CoV-2 variants. Trimming shortened V by 7 bases and J by 11 bases, and 21 bases separated the two germline ends. Germline V gene sequence: CDR1 MNHEY, CDR2 SVGAGI. CDR3 length equals 15 residues. In the case of this clone: No antigen is known for it.

Sequenced by immunoSEQ multiplex PCR; TCRdb stores in-frame clones only, minus some. The sample has more than 400,000 clones, 90% seen once. As for treatment: roughly 18 received Ad26.COV2.S at low or high dose, single or two shots; several received placebo; per-sample allocation not given. Sample collection was performed on day 63 after the first vaccine or placebo injection. In Boston, an adult donor aged 18-55 years took part. General study findings and limits: Vaccinated and placebo-treated recipients had similar non-spike TCR breadth.

The sequence derives from a person aged 18 to 65 who received the Ad26.COV2.S COVID-19 vaccine or a placebo. J is TRBJ1-6 and V is TRBV6-5; unclear D gene. This specimen consisted of peripheral blood, obtained in a trial of Ad26.COV2.S vaccine versus placebo. The CDR3 reads CASNPSREGMAPLHF. The DNA of the CDR3 is TGTGCCAGCAATCCGTCTCGGGAGGGAATGGCACCCCTCCACTTT.